Shown below are 9 T cell receptor beta chains from a single sample sequenced in a study of CD8 T cells in Susac syndrome. Random hexamers were used to reverse transcribe the RNA input (about 0.5 to 1 ug). From the immunoSEQ multiplex PCR reads, TCRdb called clonotypes with MiXCR, one entry per CDR3 protein. The table lists 150,000 to 200,000 distinct CDR3 sequences, 90% to 97% of them singletons. Input material: CD4+ T cells from PBMCs. All receptors come from a human donor with multiple sclerosis.

V and J are TRBV3-1 and TRBJ2-3; 9 bases are a match to TRBD2. V shed 1 base, J shed 2 bases, and the junction held 16 bases outside the gene matches. This CDR3 region has 20 residues. Germline lookup yields CDR1 LGHDT and CDR2 YNNKEL (reference sequence). The CDR3, as DNA: TGTGCCAGCAGCCAAGCGCCCACTCGAAGCGGGGGGTCTCTCACAGATACGCAGTATTTT. Amino acid sequence: CASSQAPTRSGGSLTDTQYF.

The chain couples TRBV20-1 to TRBJ1-4; a possible D gene is TRBD1 (5 bases). The V end was cut by 0 bases, the J end by 3 bases, with 11 bases between. CDR3 size: 15 residues. The germline V gene has CDR1 DFQATT and CDR2 SNEGSKA (reference sequence). For the CDR3, the DNA is TGCAGTGCTAGAGATCCGGCAGGGTCTAATGAAAAACTGTTTTTT. Translated: CSARDPAGSNEKLFF.

CDR3 sequence (DNA): TGTGCCAGCTCACTCAACAGGGACACTGAAGCTTTCTTT. The encoded protein is CASSLNRDTEAFF. V is TRBV18 and J is TRBJ1-1, with D perhaps matching TRBD1 (6 bases). The V gene's germline CDR1 is KGHSH and CDR2 LQKENI. Trimming took 4 bases from V and 3 from J, leaving 9 bases between them. The CDR3 consists of 13 residues.

The gene calls are TRBV30 and TRBJ2-3; 9 positions match TRBD2. Germline lookup yields CDR1 GTSNPN and CDR2 SVGIG (reference sequence). The CDR3 totals 15 residues. V lost 5 bases, J lost 0 bases, and 6 bases stayed unmatched. The DNA for the CDR3 is TGTGCCTGGTCCAGCGGGGGGCGTAGCACAGATACGCAGTATTTT. The encoded protein is CAWSSGGRSTDTQYF. Filled out from reference TRBV30 and TRBJ2-3, the complete variable domain reads SQTIHQWPATLVQPVGSPLSLECTVEGTSNPNLYWYRQAAGRGLQLLFYSVGIGQISSEVPQNLSASRPQDRQFILSSKKLLLSDSGFYLCAWSSGGRSTDTQYFGPGTRLTVL.

V is TRBV4-2 and J is TRBJ2-1, with D perhaps TRBD1 (6 bases). With 0 bases removed from V and 2 bases from J, the gap between germline ends came to 11 bases. Germline V gene lookup returns CDR1 LGHNA and CDR2 YNFKEQ. This CDR3 comprises 16 residues. The CDR3 is CASSQENRGTYNEQFF. In DNA, the CDR3 is TGTGCCAGCAGCCAAGAGAATAGGGGGACCTACAATGAGCAGTTCTTC.

The table lists this clonotype with a few counts. The rearrangement uses TRBV5-1 and TRBJ2-5; D is unresolved. V gave up 2 bases and J gave up 0 bases, with 5 bases separating them. CDR3 length: 13 residues. The germline V gene encodes CDR1 SGHRS and CDR2 YFSETQ. DNA of the CDR3: TGCGCCAGCAGCTTAGATAACCAAGAGACCCAGTACTTC. Protein product: CASSLDNQETQYF.

The CDR3 here is CASSFGQGEQPQHF. CDR3 bases: TGTGCCAGCAGTTTTGGACAGGGCGAGCAGCCCCAGCATTTT. The rearrangement joins TRBV7-2 to TRBJ1-5, with 8 bases lining up with TRBD1. With V trimmed by 6 bases and J by 7 bases, 8 bases remained unmatched. Germline V gene data show CDR1 as SGHTA and CDR2 as FQGNSA. The CDR3 has 14 amino acids.

DNA of the CDR3: TGTGCCAGCAGTAGGGCGGGGGACAACATCTATAATTCACCCCTCCACTTT. It translates to CASSRAGDNIYNSPLHF. The chain has TRBV6-1 and TRBJ1-6; D perhaps matches TRBD1 (6 bases). CDR1 is MNHNS and CDR2 is SASEGT in the germline V gene. This CDR3 spans 17 amino acids. The ends were cut back, 5 bases at V and 3 bases at J, with 17 bases in the middle.

The chain combines TRBV7-9 with TRBJ2-1, with TRBD2 identical over 11 bases. The CDR3 runs to 16 residues. With 3 bases clipped from V and 4 bases from J, the junction kept 5 bases outside the gene matches. In germline, CDR1 is SEHNR, CDR2 FQNEAQ (reference sequence). The CDR3 DNA reads as TGTGCCAGCAGCTTTACTAGCGGGGGACCATACAATGAGCAGTTCTTC. Protein sequence: CASSFTSGGPYNEQFF.